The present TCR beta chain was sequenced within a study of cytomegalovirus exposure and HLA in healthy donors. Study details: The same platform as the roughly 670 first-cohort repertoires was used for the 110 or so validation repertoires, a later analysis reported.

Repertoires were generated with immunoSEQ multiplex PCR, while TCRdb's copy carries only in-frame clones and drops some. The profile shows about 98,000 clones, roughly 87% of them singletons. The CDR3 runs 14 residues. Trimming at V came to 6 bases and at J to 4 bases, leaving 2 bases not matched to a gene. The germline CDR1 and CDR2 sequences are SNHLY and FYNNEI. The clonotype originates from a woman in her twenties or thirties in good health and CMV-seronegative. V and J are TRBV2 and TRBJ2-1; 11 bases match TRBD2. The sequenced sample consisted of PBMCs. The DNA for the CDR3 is TGTGCCAGCAGGGCTAGCGGGGGGTACAATGAGCAGTTCTTC. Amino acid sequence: CASRASGGYNEQFF.